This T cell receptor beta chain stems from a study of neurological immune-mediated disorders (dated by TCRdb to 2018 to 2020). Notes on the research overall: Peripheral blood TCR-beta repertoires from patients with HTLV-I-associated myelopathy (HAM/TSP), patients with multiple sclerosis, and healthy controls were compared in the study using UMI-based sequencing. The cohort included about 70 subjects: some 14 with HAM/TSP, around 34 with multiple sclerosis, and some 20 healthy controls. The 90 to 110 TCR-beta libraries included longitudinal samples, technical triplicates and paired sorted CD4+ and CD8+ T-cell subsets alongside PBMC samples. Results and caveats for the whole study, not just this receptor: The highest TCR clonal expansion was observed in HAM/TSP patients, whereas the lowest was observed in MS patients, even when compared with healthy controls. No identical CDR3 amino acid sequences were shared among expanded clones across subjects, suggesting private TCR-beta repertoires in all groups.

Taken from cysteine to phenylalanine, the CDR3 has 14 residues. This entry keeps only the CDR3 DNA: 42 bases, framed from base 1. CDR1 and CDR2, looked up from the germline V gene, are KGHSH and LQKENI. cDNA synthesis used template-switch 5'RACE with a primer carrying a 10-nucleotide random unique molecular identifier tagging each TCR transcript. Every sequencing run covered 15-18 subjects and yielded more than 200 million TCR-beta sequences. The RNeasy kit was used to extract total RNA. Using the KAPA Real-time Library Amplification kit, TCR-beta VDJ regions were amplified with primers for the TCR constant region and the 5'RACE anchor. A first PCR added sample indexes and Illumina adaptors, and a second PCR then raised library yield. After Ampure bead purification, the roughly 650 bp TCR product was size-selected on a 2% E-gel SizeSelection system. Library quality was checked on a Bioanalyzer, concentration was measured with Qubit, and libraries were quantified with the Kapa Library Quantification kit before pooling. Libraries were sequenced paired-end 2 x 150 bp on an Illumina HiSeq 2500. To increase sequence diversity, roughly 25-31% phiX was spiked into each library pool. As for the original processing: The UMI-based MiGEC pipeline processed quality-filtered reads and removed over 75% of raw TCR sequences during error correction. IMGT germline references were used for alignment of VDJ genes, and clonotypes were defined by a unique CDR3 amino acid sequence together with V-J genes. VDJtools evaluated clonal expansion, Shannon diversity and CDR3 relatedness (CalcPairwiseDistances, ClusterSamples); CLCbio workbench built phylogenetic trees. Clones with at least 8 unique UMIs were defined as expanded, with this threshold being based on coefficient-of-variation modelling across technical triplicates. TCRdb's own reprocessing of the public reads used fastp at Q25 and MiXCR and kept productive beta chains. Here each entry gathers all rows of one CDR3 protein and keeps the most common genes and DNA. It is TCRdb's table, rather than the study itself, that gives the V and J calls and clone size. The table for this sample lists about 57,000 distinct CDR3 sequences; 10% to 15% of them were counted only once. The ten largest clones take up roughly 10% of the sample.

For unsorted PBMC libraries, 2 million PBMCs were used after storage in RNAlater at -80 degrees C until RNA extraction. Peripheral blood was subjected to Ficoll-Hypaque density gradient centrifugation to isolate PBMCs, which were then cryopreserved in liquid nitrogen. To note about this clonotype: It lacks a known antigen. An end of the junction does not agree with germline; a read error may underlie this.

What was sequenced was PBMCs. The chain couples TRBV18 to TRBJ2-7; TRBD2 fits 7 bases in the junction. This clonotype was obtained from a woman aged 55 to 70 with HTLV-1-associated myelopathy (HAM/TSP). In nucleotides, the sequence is TGTGCCAGCTCACCACTTGCGGGAGTCTACGAGCTGTACTTC. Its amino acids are CASSPLAGVYELYF.